The 24 T cell receptor beta chains listed next were all sequenced from one sample in a study of blood T cells in healthy people across ages. Combining a sample-barcoded 5' primer with a J-beta primer mix, a second PCR ran for 7 to 11 cycles. Each CDR3 protein is one row after TCRdb ran MiXCR on the 5' RACE reads. Among about a million distinct CDR3 sequences, 51% were seen once, and the ten largest hold roughly 23%. Input material: blood. Receptors were obtained from a woman in her sixties or seventies in good health.

This clonotype appeared a few times. The chain couples TRBV27 to TRBJ2-4, with TRBD2 matching over 7 bases. The assigned J gene may be wrong: the sequence end matches TRBJ2-7 better. Germline assignment: CDR1 MNHEY and CDR2 SMNVEV (reference sequence). This CDR3 spans 15 amino acids. The CDR3 nucleotides are TGTGCCAGCACCCCAGCGGGATTCTCAGCATACGAGCAGTACTTC. Translated, it gives CASTPAGFSAYEQYF.

The V call is TRBV4-2, the J call TRBJ1-2; tentative D call: TRBD1 (5 bases). CDR1 and CDR2 (germline): LGHNA, YNFKEQ. Trimming left V 1 base short and J 8 bases short, with 14 bases between. The CDR3 contains 14 residues. CDR3 sequence (DNA): TGTGCCAGCAGCCAAGGTTTACAGGCTTTCGGCTACACCTTC. Encoded protein: CASSQGLQAFGYTF.

This clonotype occurred a few times. The chain couples TRBV6-5 to TRBJ2-3, with 8 nucleotides matching TRBD2. The ends lost 0 bases at V and 2 bases at J; junction bases unmatched: 7. CDR1 is MNHEY, CDR2 SVGAGI, per germline. CDR3 length: 17 amino acids. In DNA form, the CDR3 reads TGTGCCAGCAGTTACTCGATTACTAGCGGTCCCACAGATACGCAGTATTTT. This gives the protein CASSYSITSGPTDTQYF.

This clonotype was seen only a few times. The V gene is TRBV24-1, the J gene TRBJ2-3, with D perhaps TRBD1 or TRBD2 (5 bases each). Germline lookup yields CDR1 KGHDR and CDR2 SFDVKD. V gave up 8 bases and J gave up 2 bases, with 13 bases separating them. The CDR3 length is 14 residues. DNA for the CDR3: TGTGCCACCAACGGGGCCGGGGTCACAGATACGCAGTATTTT. It yields the protein CATNGAGVTDTQYF.

This rearrangement joins TRBV20-1 to TRBJ2-1, with 12 bases that match TRBD2. The V gene end was trimmed by 3 bases and the J gene end by 8 bases; junction bases not matched to a gene: 5. CDR1 and CDR2 (germline): DFQATT, SNEGSKA (reference sequence). This CDR3 has 14 residues. CDR3 protein: CSARTSGRVYEQFF. In DNA, the CDR3 is TGCAGTGCTAGGACTAGCGGGAGAGTGTATGAGCAGTTCTTC.

V and J are TRBV29-1 and TRBJ2-1; 12 bases align to TRBD2. The closer fit of TRBJ2-7 to the DNA end suggests the J call may be wrong. Germline assignment: CDR1 SQVTM and CDR2 ANQGSEA. The CDR3 is 15 residues long. The CDR3 here is CSARLAGALYNEQYF. The CDR3 bases are TGCAGCGCCCGACTAGCGGGAGCCCTCTACAATGAGCAGTACTTC.

The chain is built from TRBV27 and TRBJ1-1, with 9 bases that match TRBD1. Per the germline V gene, CDR1 is MNHEY and CDR2 is SMNVEV (reference sequence). V lost 0 bases to trimming and J lost 4 bases; unmatched junction nucleotides: 6. This CDR3 has 16 amino acids. The CDR3 DNA reads as TGTGCCAGCAGTTTATCAAGGGTGGACAGGGGCACTGAAGCTTTCTTT. Protein sequence: CASSLSRVDRGTEAFF.

The rearrangement uses TRBV20-1 and TRBJ2-3, with D unclear. With 5 bases removed from V and 3 bases from J, the gap between germline ends came to 18 bases. The CDR3 spans 15 residues. Looked up from germline, CDR1 is DFQATT and CDR2 is SNEGSKA (reference sequence). The CDR3 is CSAPLVSRKTDTQYF. CDR3 in DNA: TGCAGTGCTCCCCTAGTCTCTAGGAAGACAGATACGCAGTATTTT.

The CDR3 DNA follows: TGCAGTGCTAGAGCTAGCGGGAGTCGGGGAGAGCAGTACTTC. It is translated as CSARASGSRGEQYF. This rearrangement joins TRBV20-1 to TRBJ2-1; 10 positions agree with TRBD2. The end of the DNA is better explained by TRBJ2-7, so the J call may be wrong. CDR3 length equals 14 residues. Germline CDR1 reads DFQATT; CDR2 reads SNEGSKA (reference sequence).

This clonotype showed up just a few times. The CDR3 bases are TGTGCCAGCATCGACGGGACAGGGTCCTACGAGCAGTACTTC. This translates into CASIDGTGSYEQYF. This chain connects TRBV28 to TRBJ2-7; 9 bases map to TRBD1. This CDR3 has 14 amino acids. The V gene's germline CDR1 is MDHEN and CDR2 SYDVKM. V gave up 7 bases and J gave up 1 base; unmatched junction bases: 5.

In its sample, this clonotype was seen a few times. The chain carries TRBV20-1 and TRBJ2-1, with 9 bases matching TRBD1. Germline V gene data show CDR1 as DFQATT and CDR2 as SNEGSKA (reference sequence). V shed 3 bases and J 2 bases; nucleotides not matched to a gene: 8. This CDR3 has 16 amino acids. The CDR3: CSASVLTGGAYNEQFF. Here the CDR3 DNA reads TGCAGTGCTAGCGTTCTTACAGGGGGCGCCTACAATGAGCAGTTCTTC.

The rearrangement links TRBV28 to TRBJ2-4; D may match TRBD1 or TRBD2 (5 bases each). CDR3 length: 15 amino acids. V was trimmed by 5 bases and J by 2 bases, leaving 13 bases between them. Germline values: CDR1 MDHEN, CDR2 SYDVKM. CDR3 nucleotide sequence: TGTGCCAGCAGTCACCGGAGGACAACCAAAAACATTCAGTACTTC. As protein: CASSHRRTTKNIQYF.

The chain combines TRBV12-3 or TRBV12-4 with TRBJ2-3; 9 nucleotides agree with TRBD2. Losses at the gene ends were 0 bases for V and 4 bases for J; bases not matched to a gene: 5. This CDR3 has 16 residues. The CDR3 DNA is TGTGCCAGCAGTTTAGCGGGCGGGAGGGGCGCAGATACGCAGTATTTT. This translates into CASSLAGGRGADTQYF.

This clonotype was observed a handful of times. The V gene is TRBV4-3, the J gene TRBJ2-2, with D perhaps TRBD1 (6 bases). Germline values: CDR1 LGHNA, CDR2 YSLEER. This CDR3 spans 16 amino acids. The V gene lost 0 bases and the J gene lost 7 bases, with 15 bases spanning the gap. In nucleotides, the CDR3 is TGCGCCAGCAGCCAAGATCCCCAGGGGAAAGGCGGGGAGCTGTTTTTT. This codes for CASSQDPQGKGGELFF.

As regards this clonotype: At one end the junction does not follow the germline gene, possibly because of a read error. The CDR3 DNA follows: TGTGCCAGCAGCTTATTAGAGCCCCAGTACTTC. Translation: CASSLLEPQYF. The chain carries TRBV7-9 and TRBJ2-5; D not resolved. Germline V gives CDR1 SEHNR, CDR2 FQNEAQ (reference sequence). There are 11 residues in the CDR3.

The sample holds one count of this clonotype. The chain is built from TRBV20-1 and TRBJ2-7; D gene unclear. CDR3 length equals 11 residues. V was pared by 6 bases and J by 3 bases, with 9 bases between. The V gene's germline CDR1 is DFQATT and CDR2 SNEGSKA (reference sequence). The CDR3 DNA reads TGCAGTGCCATGGAGATCTACGAGCAGTACTTC. Translated, it gives CSAMEIYEQYF.

The chain employs TRBV20-1 and TRBJ1-1, with a tentative D call TRBD1 (6 bases). The CDR3 runs 13 residues. Germline V gene lookup returns CDR1 DFQATT and CDR2 SNEGSKA (reference sequence). The V gene lost 6 bases and the J gene lost 7 bases, with 18 bases spanning the gap. Written as DNA, the CDR3 is TGCAGTGCCGGCCCTAACAGGGCCGGTGAAGCTTTCTTT. Its protein product is CSAGPNRAGEAFF.

The sample holds a few counts of this clonotype. The chain couples TRBV6-2 or TRBV6-3 to TRBJ2-6, with a weak D call TRBD2 (6 bases). Germline CDR1 and CDR2: MNHEY and SVGEGT. CDR3 length: 18 residues. Trimming left V 2 bases short and J 2 bases short, with 16 bases between. CDR3 sequence (DNA): TGTGCCAGCAGTTACCCCCTGACTGGCGGGACTGGGGCCAACGTCCTGACTTTC. It translates to CASSYPLTGGTGANVLTF.

CDR3 region: CASSEVAVSLFTF. In DNA form, the CDR3 reads TGTGCCAGCAGTGAAGTGGCGGTCTCCCTTTTCACCTTC. The chain joins TRBV25-1 to TRBJ1-2; no clear D. Germline CDR1 is MGHDK and CDR2 is SYGVNS. Trimming shortened V by 2 bases and J by 13 bases, and 17 bases separated the two germline ends. CDR3 length equals 13 residues.

The sample holds a few counts of this clonotype. The chain couples TRBV24-1 to TRBJ2-3; 10 bases are a match to TRBD2. Germline loops: CDR1 KGHDR, CDR2 SFDVKD. The CDR3 sequence is 17 residues long. V shed 3 bases and J 4 bases; nucleotides not matched to a gene: 9. The CDR3 loop is CATSDAITGTSADTQYF. In DNA, the CDR3 is TGTGCCACCAGTGATGCCATTACCGGGACTAGCGCAGATACGCAGTATTTT.

The CDR3 DNA sequence: TGTGCCAGCACCCGGGAGTTGGGCAATGAGCAGTTCTTC. Protein product: CASTRELGNEQFF. This rearrangement joins TRBV6-1 to TRBJ2-1, with a tentative D call TRBD2 (6 bases). The germline gives CDR1 MNHNS, CDR2 SASEGT. V shed 7 bases and J shed 6 bases, with 13 bases lying between them. This CDR3 region has 13 residues.

This clonotype has a handful of counts. Here the CDR3 reads CASSPRGPGETQYF. The CDR3 DNA is TGTGCCAGCAGTCCTCGGGGCCCTGGAGAGACCCAGTACTTC. The V call is TRBV12-3 or TRBV12-4, the J call TRBJ2-5; either TRBD1 or TRBD2 may fit D (5 bases each). Trimming left V 5 bases short and J 4 bases short, with 14 bases between. CDR3 length: 14 residues.

The rearrangement links TRBV11-2 to TRBJ2-5, with D maybe TRBD1 (5 bases). The DNA end is a closer match to TRBJ2-7, so the J assignment may be wrong. This CDR3 has 13 amino acids. The germline CDR1 and CDR2 sequences are SGHAT and FQNNGV. The CDR3 reads CASSFKTDYEQYF. The CDR3 DNA reads as TGTGCCAGCAGCTTCAAGACAGACTACGAGCAGTACTTC.

The rearrangement links TRBV28 to TRBJ2-3, with D perhaps TRBD2 (5 bases). V was shortened by 5 bases and J by 4 bases, with 28 bases between the two germline ends. The germline CDR1 and CDR2 sequences are MDHEN and SYDVKM. The CDR3 length is 19 residues. In nucleotides, the CDR3 is TGTGCCAGCAGTGGTCACGAGGGTGCTTTTGGTTCGAGGTCAGATACGCAGTATTTT. Amino acid sequence: CASSGHEGAFGSRSDTQYF. Full variable domain (rest looked up from reference TRBV28 and TRBJ2-3): DVKVTQSSRYLVKRTGEKVFLECVQDMDHENMFWYRQDPGLGLRLIYFSYDVKMKEKGDIPEGYSVSREKKERFSLILESASTNQTSMYLCASSGHEGAFGSRSDTQYFGPGTRLTVL.